Below, one T cell receptor (beta chain) is given with its context. The data are from a study of metastatic and nonmetastatic thyroid tumors. There were no patients who had received any treatment before thyroid surgery. From the PCR reads, TCRdb re-called clones with MiXCR. The data show about 40,000 clones, about a sixth seen once. The V gene lost 4 bases and the J gene lost 9 bases, with 16 bases spanning the gap. Germline V gene lookup returns CDR1 MGHRA and CDR2 YSYEKL. The CDR3 contains 14 residues. The rearrangement links TRBV4-1 to TRBJ2-1, with D perhaps matching TRBD1 (5 bases). This TCR was sampled from a female donor with papillary thyroid cancer or a benign thyroid nodule (not recorded which). Some clones in this sample may be carry-over from other donors' samples. The sample consisted of blood. The CDR3 DNA reads as TGCGCCAGCAGCCCGATACAGGTGTCCATTGAGCAGTTCTTC. This gives the protein CASSPIQVSIEQFF.